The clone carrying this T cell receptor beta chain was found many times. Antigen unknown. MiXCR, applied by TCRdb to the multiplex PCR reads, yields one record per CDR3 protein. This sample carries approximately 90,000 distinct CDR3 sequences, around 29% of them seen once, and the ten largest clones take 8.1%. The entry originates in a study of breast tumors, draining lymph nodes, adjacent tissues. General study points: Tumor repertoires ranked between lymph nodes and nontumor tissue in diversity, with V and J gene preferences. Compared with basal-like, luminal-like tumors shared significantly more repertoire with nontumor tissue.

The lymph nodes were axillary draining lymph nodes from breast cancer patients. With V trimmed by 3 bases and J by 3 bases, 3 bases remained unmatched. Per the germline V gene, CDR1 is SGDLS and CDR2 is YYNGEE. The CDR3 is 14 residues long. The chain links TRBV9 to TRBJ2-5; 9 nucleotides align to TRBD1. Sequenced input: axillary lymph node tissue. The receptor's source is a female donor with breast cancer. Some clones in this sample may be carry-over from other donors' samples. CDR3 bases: TGTGCCAGCAGCGCGGGACAGGGAAAAGAGACCCAGTACTTC. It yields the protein CASSAGQGKETQYF.